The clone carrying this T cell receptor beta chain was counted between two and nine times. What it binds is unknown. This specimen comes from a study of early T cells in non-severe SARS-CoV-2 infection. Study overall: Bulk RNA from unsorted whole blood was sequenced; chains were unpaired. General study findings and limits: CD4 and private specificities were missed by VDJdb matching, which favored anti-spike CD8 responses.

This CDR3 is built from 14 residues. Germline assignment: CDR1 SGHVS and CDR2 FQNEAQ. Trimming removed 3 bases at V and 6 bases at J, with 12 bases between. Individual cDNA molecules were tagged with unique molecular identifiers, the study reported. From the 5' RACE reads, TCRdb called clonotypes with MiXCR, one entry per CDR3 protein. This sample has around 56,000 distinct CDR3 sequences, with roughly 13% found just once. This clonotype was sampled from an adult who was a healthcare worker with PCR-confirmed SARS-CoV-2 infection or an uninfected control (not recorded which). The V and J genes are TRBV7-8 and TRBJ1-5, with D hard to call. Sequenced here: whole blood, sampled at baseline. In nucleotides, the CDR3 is TGTGCCAGCAGCTTGGGAGGTTTTGGTCAGCCCCAGCATTTT. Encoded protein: CASSLGGFGQPQHF.